A single sample gave rise to the 19 T cell receptor beta chains below, sequenced in a study of cytomegalovirus exposure and HLA in healthy donors. The PCR had 60 Vbeta and 13 Jbeta primers. The table came from immunoSEQ multiplex PCR; TCRdb's copy has only in-frame clones and leaves some out. This sample has some 180,000 clones, with roughly three quarters found just once. The sample comprised PBMCs. The receptors here all came from a woman aged 30 to 39 in good health and CMV-seropositive.

The chain carries TRBV14 and TRBJ2-7; maybe TRBD1 (6 bases). The CDR3 has 15 residues. V lost 6 bases to trimming and J lost 0 bases, with 15 bases between them. Germline V gene data show CDR1 as SGHDN and CDR2 as FVKESK. CDR3 region: CASSPWTVSSYEQYF. CDR3 bases: TGTGCCAGCAGTCCTTGGACAGTCAGCTCCTACGAGCAGTACTTC.

The gene calls are TRBV7-2 and TRBJ2-3; D is perhaps TRBD2 (5 bases). CDR3 length: 16 residues. Germline assignment: CDR1 SGHTA and CDR2 FQGNSA. V lost 1 base and J lost 1, with 12 bases in between. The CDR3 nucleotides are TGTGCCAGCAGCTTAGGCCTAGCTCTGCGCACAGATACGCAGTATTTT. It translates to CASSLGLALRTDTQYF.

The chain combines TRBV7-2 with TRBJ2-3; D is possibly TRBD2 (7 bases). V was shortened by 5 bases and J by 3 bases, with 18 bases between the two germline ends. The germline V gene has CDR1 SGHTA and CDR2 FQGNSA. This CDR3 has 16 residues. The DNA of the CDR3 is TGTGCCAGCAGCCGCTTGGGGGGGGGCCGAACAGATACGCAGTATTTT. Its translation: CASSRLGGGRTDTQYF.

This CDR3 reads CASSTLTGPYGYTF. In nucleotides, the CDR3 is TGTGCCAGCAGCACCCTGACAGGTCCCTATGGCTACACCTTC. The chain carries TRBV9 and TRBJ1-2, with a possible D match to TRBD1 (6 bases). CDR3 length equals 14 residues. Looked up from germline, CDR1 is SGDLS and CDR2 is YYNGEE. The germline V and J ends were trimmed by 4 bases and 4 bases, with 14 bases remaining between them.

The chain uses TRBV19 and TRBJ1-6; 8 nucleotides match TRBD1. The CDR3 runs 14 residues. V shed 1 base and J 11 bases; nucleotides not matched to a gene: 4. The germline gives CDR1 LNHDA, CDR2 SQIVND (reference sequence). The CDR3 DNA is TGTGCCAGTAGTATAGCGGACAGGGCTACACCCCTCCACTTT. Residues: CASSIADRATPLHF.

The chain carries TRBV2 and TRBJ1-5; 8 bases align to TRBD1. J was trimmed by 5 bases and V by 5 bases; bases with no gene match: 5. CDR1 is SNHLY, CDR2 FYNNEI, per germline. The CDR3 is 14 amino acids. For the CDR3, the DNA is TGTGCCAGCAGTCGGTACAGGGGGTATCAGCCCCAGCATTTT. This codes for CASSRYRGYQPQHF. The whole variable domain, remainder taken from reference TRBV2 and TRBJ1-5, is EPEVTQTPSHQVTQMGQEVILRCVPISNHLYFYWYRQILGQKVEFLVSFYNNEISEKSEIFDDQFSVERPDGSNFTLKIRSTKLEDSAMYFCASSRYRGYQPQHFGDGTRLSIL.

The chain recombines TRBV2 with TRBJ1-6, with D unresolved. Trimming cost V 5 bases and J 0 bases, with 8 bases left between them. The CDR3 loop spans 15 amino acids. Germline-derived CDR1 and CDR2 are SNHLY and FYNNEI. CDR3 coding DNA: TGTGCCAGCAGTTTAGAAAGCTCCTATAATTCACCCCTCCACTTT. Encoded protein: CASSLESSYNSPLHF.

The rearrangement uses TRBV15 and TRBJ1-2, with D possibly being TRBD1 (5 bases). Germline V gives CDR1 LNHNV, CDR2 YYDKDF (reference sequence). The CDR3 totals 17 residues. Between the trimmed V and J ends, which lost 4 bases and 8 bases, there was a span of 26 bases. The CDR3 region is CATSTYPEGGRAGGYTF. Here the CDR3 DNA reads TGTGCCACCAGCACCTACCCCGAGGGAGGCAGGGCAGGAGGCTACACCTTC.

The V and J genes are TRBV19 and TRBJ2-7, with D tentatively TRBD2 (6 bases). The CDR3 covers 13 residues. CDR1 LNHDA and CDR2 SQIVND come from the germline V gene (reference sequence). The germline V and J ends were trimmed by 6 bases and 2 bases, with 11 bases remaining between them. DNA of the CDR3: TGTGCCAGTAGGGGGACGGGGGCCTACGAGCAGTACTTC. The encoded protein is CASRGTGAYEQYF. Drawing the rest from reference TRBV19 and TRBJ2-7, the complete variable domain is DGGITQSPKYLFRKEGQNVTLSCEQNLNHDAMYWYRQDPGQGLRLIYYSQIVNDFQKGDIAEGYSVSREKKESFPLTVTSAQKNPTAFYLCASRGTGAYEQYFGPGTRLTVT.

The V and J genes are TRBV30 and TRBJ1-3; 7 bases are shared with TRBD1. CDR3 length: 16 amino acids. Germline CDR1 and CDR2: GTSNPN and SVGIG (reference sequence). V lost 2 bases and J lost 2; bases outside the gene matches: 9. The DNA for the CDR3 is TGTGCCTGGAGTCGCGGGACAGCCCTTACTGGAAACACCATATATTTT. This translates into CAWSRGTALTGNTIYF.

This chain joins TRBV7-7 and TRBJ2-7; 9 bases are shared with TRBD1. Germline lookup yields CDR1 SSHAT and CDR2 FNYEAQ (reference sequence). The CDR3 sequence is 14 residues long. J was trimmed by 4 bases and V by 3 bases; bases with no gene match: 4. DNA for the CDR3: TGTGCCAGCAGCTTGGAGACAGGGGGTTACGAGCAGTACTTC. It codes for CASSLETGGYEQYF.

The rearrangement links TRBV27 to TRBJ1-2; 7 bases map to TRBD1. CDR3 size: 14 residues. Germline CDR1 is MNHEY and CDR2 is SMNVEV (reference sequence). V lost 5 bases and J lost 4; bases outside the gene matches: 7. The CDR3 nucleotides are TGTGCCAGCAGTGAAGCAGGGGGACTCTATGGCTACACCTTC. Protein product: CASSEAGGLYGYTF.

V and J are TRBV5-1 and TRBJ2-7; 10 nucleotides line up with TRBD1. The CDR3 has 15 amino acids. Losses at the gene ends were 5 bases for V and 1 base for J; bases not matched to a gene: 6. Germline-derived CDR1 and CDR2 are SGHRS and YFSETQ. Here the CDR3 reads CASRGTGDPSYEQYF. In DNA, the CDR3 is TGCGCCAGCAGAGGGACAGGGGACCCGTCCTACGAGCAGTACTTC.

Only a few counts were recorded for this clone. The chain employs TRBV11-3 and TRBJ1-3; tentative D call: TRBD1 (6 bases). Germline V lookup: CDR1 SGHNT, CDR2 YENEEA. CDR3 size: 14 residues. The V end lost 4 bases, the J end lost 6 bases, and 13 bases lay between the germline ends. The DNA for the CDR3 is TGTGCCAGCAGCTCGAGGGACACGGTAAACACCATATATTTT. Amino acids: CASSSRDTVNTIYF.

The V gene is TRBV6-1, the J gene TRBJ1-6; possible D gene TRBD1, 6 bases. This CDR3 has 14 residues. Germline CDR1 is MNHNS and CDR2 is SASEGT. V lost 7 bases, J lost 9 bases, and 16 bases lay in between. This CDR3 is CASINRVGGSPLHF. The CDR3 DNA reads as TGTGCCAGCATTAACAGGGTCGGAGGTTCACCCCTCCACTTT.

This clone was observed a single time. The chain employs TRBV10-3 and TRBJ1-6; D gene unclear. The CDR3 totals 12 residues. Germline V gives CDR1 ENHRY, CDR2 SYGVKD. The V and J ends lost 4 bases and 6 bases respectively, with 4 bases between them. CDR3: CAISAFNSPLHF. In nucleotides, the CDR3 is TGTGCCATCAGTGCCTTTAATTCACCCCTCCACTTT.

The chain recombines TRBV4-1 with TRBJ1-2; 7 nucleotides line up with TRBD1. Germline V CDR1 and CDR2: MGHRA, YSYEKL. V was pared by 4 bases and J by 1 base, with 3 bases of the junction left unmatched. The CDR3 spans 14 residues. CDR3 sequence reads: CASSRQGDNYGYTF. The CDR3 coding sequence is TGCGCCAGCAGCCGCCAGGGGGATAACTATGGCTACACCTTC.

The V call is TRBV28, the J call TRBJ1-5; no reliable D call. The CDR3 extends over 15 amino acids. Trimming removed 7 bases at V and 0 bases at J, with 13 bases between. Germline V gene sequence: CDR1 MDHEN, CDR2 SYDVKM. The CDR3 spells CASNPSGNSNQPQHF. The CDR3 DNA reads TGTGCCAGCAACCCGTCGGGAAATAGCAATCAGCCCCAGCATTTT.

The chain uses TRBV6-1 and TRBJ2-7, with TRBD2 matching over 9 bases. With V trimmed by 5 bases and J by 6 bases, 5 bases remained unmatched. The CDR3 sequence is 13 residues long. Germline CDR1 is MNHNS and CDR2 is SASEGT. Here the CDR3 reads CASSPRTSAEQYF. The CDR3 nucleotides read TGTGCCAGCAGTCCCCGGACTAGCGCCGAGCAGTACTTC.